This T cell receptor beta chain was documented in a study of blood T cell repertoires in COVID-19. Study details: Some COVID-19 samples were acute and others convalescent; all came from the United States, Italy and Spain. PBMCs, B-cell-depleted T cells, or T cells provided the cDNA or gDNA that made up the material.

Original processing methods: Reference gene primer amplification yielded estimated nucleated cell counts. Some clones are missing from TCRdb's copy, which holds only in-frame ones; the method was immunoSEQ multiplex PCR. V, J and clone size reflect that table, while D and trimming were determined from the DNA. The data contain approximately 97,000 clones, 75% to 90% of them seen just once; the ten biggest clones take up 4.5%. On this clone: At one of its ends the junction is not consistent with the germline gene, which may arise from a read error.

The germline CDR1 and CDR2 sequences are MGHDK and SYGVNS. The CDR3 sequence is 13 residues long. The V call is TRBV25-1, the J call TRBJ1-2, with 7 bases fitting TRBD1. What was sequenced was peripheral blood. The receptor was derived from a human donor in a cohort sampled during active COVID-19. The CDR3 region has the DNA TGTGCCAGCAGTCAATATACAGGGGTCGGCTACACCTTC. It translates to CASSQYTGVGYTF.